The 30 T cell receptor beta chains given below trace back to one sample, sequenced in a study of T cell responses to AZD1222 COVID-19 vaccine. Clones were read by immunoSEQ multiplex PCR, and TCRdb kept only the in-frame ones, dropping some. This sample has roughly 180,000 clones; approximately 91% occur once, and the top ten carry 3% to 3.5%. Sequencing used peripheral blood, obtained 28 days after the second AZD1222 dose. These receptors all come from an adult who received the AZD1222 COVID-19 vaccine.

CDR3 sequence: CASSPRYGAVSGNTIYF. CDR3 bases: TGTGCCAGCAGCCCTAGATACGGAGCGGTATCTGGAAACACCATATATTTT. The chain joins TRBV11-2 to TRBJ1-3, with D hard to call. The germline V and J ends were trimmed by 5 bases and 1 base, with 18 bases remaining between them. The CDR3 length is 17 residues. Per the germline V gene, CDR1 is SGHAT and CDR2 is FQNNGV.

The CDR3, as DNA: TGTGCCAGCAAATCAACAGTAACTCACTCCTCCTATAATTCACCCCTCCACTTT. Translated, it gives CASKSTVTHSSYNSPLHF. The chain carries TRBV5-4 and TRBJ1-6; D is ambiguous. V lost 6 bases and J 0 bases, leaving 19 bases between the germline ends. This CDR3 contains 18 residues. Germline V gives CDR1 SGHNT, CDR2 YYREEE (reference sequence).

In its sample, this clone was seen once. This chain connects TRBV2 to TRBJ1-2; TRBD1 aligns across 10 bases. There are 14 residues in the CDR3. The J segment lost 7 bases and the V segment lost 4 bases, leaving 6 bases of the junction unmatched. From germline, CDR1 is SNHLY and CDR2 FYNNEI. CDR3 amino acids: CASSATGGVGGYTF. DNA of the CDR3: TGTGCCAGCAGTGCGACAGGGGGCGTTGGTGGCTACACCTTC.

V is TRBV28 and J is TRBJ1-5, with D possibly TRBD1 on 6 matching bases. The CDR3 sequence is 13 residues long. Per germline, CDR1 MDHEN and CDR2 SYDVKM. V dropped 5 bases and J dropped 6 bases, with 11 bases sitting between them. The CDR3, as DNA: TGTGCCAGCAGTCTCAGGGGTCCTCAGCCCCAGCATTTT. Encoded protein: CASSLRGPQPQHF.

This chain connects TRBV30 to TRBJ1-1; possibly TRBD1 for D (6 bases). The CDR3 contains 14 residues. Trimming took off 8 bases at V and 0 bases at J, with 16 bases between the two ends. Germline-derived CDR1 and CDR2 are GTSNPN and SVGIG (reference sequence). Here the CDR3 DNA reads TGTGCCCTCATAGGCAGGGGCTTGAACACTGAAGCTTTCTTT. Its translation is CALIGRGLNTEAFF.

This sequence joins TRBV11-2 and TRBJ2-4; 8 bases fit TRBD2. Germline V gene data show CDR1 as SGHAT and CDR2 as FQNNGV. The V segment lost 4 bases and the J segment 1 base; nucleotides outside the gene matches: 9. This CDR3 region has 17 residues. CDR3 in DNA: TGTGCCAGCAGCTACACCGGACTAGCCCGTGCCAAAAACATTCAGTACTTC. Its translation: CASSYTGLARAKNIQYF.

The V and J genes are TRBV10-1 and TRBJ2-3, with no clear D. CDR3 length: 13 amino acids. Germline lookup yields CDR1 WNHNN and CDR2 SYGVQD (reference sequence). V shed 5 bases and J shed 0 bases, with 6 bases lying between them. CDR3 protein: CASSIDSTDTQYF. The CDR3 coding sequence is TGCGCCAGCAGTATAGATAGCACAGATACGCAGTATTTT.

The V gene is TRBV7-9, the J gene TRBJ1-2; 10 bases align to TRBD1. The CDR3 spans 18 residues. Germline CDR1 and CDR2: SEHNR and FQNEAQ (reference sequence). J gave up 2 bases and V 5 bases, and 14 bases lay outside the gene matches. The CDR3 coding sequence is TGTGCCAGCAGCGCATTAGCAGACAGGGGGCTAGAAAACTATGGCTACACCTTC. It specifies CASSALADRGLENYGYTF.

The rearrangement uses TRBV3-1 (or the pseudogene TRBV3-2) and TRBJ1-3; a weak D match, TRBD1 (5 bases). The CDR3 spans 15 residues. V was trimmed by 5 bases and J by 4 bases, leaving 15 bases between them. Per the germline V gene, CDR1 is LGHDT and CDR2 is YNNKEL (reference sequence). The chain's CDR3 is CASSSSGEGGNTIYF. The CDR3 nucleotides read TGTGCCAGCAGCTCGTCGGGGGAGGGCGGAAACACCATATATTTT.

This clone has only one observation. V is TRBV2 and J is TRBJ1-2; D ambiguous. V was trimmed by 8 bases and J by 8 bases, leaving 30 bases between them. The CDR3 length is 17 residues. The germline V gene has CDR1 SNHLY and CDR2 FYNNEI. The CDR3 DNA reads TGTGCCAGCGGAGCCCCGTGGGCGGACTCACTCTTAGGAGGCTACACCTTC. Encoded protein: CASGAPWADSLLGGYTF.

V usage is TRBV3-1 (or the pseudogene TRBV3-2) and J usage is TRBJ1-1; D not resolved. The CDR3 sequence is 12 residues long. V lost 4 bases, J lost 6 bases, and 9 bases lay in between. Germline CDR1 reads LGHDT; CDR2 reads YNNKEL (reference sequence). CDR3 in amino acids: CASSPTGPEAFF. CDR3 nucleotide sequence: TGTGCCAGCAGCCCGACCGGTCCTGAAGCTTTCTTT.

A remark on this clone: The same CDR3 is also encoded by other DNA sequences in this sample. The CDR3 protein is CASSLGSYYGYTF. In DNA form, the CDR3 reads TGTGCCAGCAGTTTAGGCTCGTACTATGGCTACACCTTC. The rearrangement links TRBV28 to TRBJ1-2; D ambiguous. Germline V CDR1 and CDR2: MDHEN, SYDVKM. The ends were cut back, 2 bases at V and 3 bases at J, with 7 bases in the middle. The CDR3 is made up of 13 amino acids.

The V and J genes are TRBV5-1 and TRBJ2-3, with 10 bases lining up with TRBD2. V shed 0 bases and J 1 base; nucleotides not matched to a gene: 2. Germline loops: CDR1 SGHRS, CDR2 YFSETQ. CDR3 length: 16 residues. CDR3 residues: CASSLGSGRGTDTQYF. The CDR3 DNA reads as TGCGCCAGCAGCTTGGGAAGCGGGAGGGGCACAGATACGCAGTATTTT.

The J gene is TRBJ1-1, the V gene TRBV6-5; no clear D gene. V dropped 7 bases and J dropped 1 base, with 10 bases sitting between them. The CDR3 is 13 residues long. CDR1 and CDR2 (germline): MNHEY, SVGAGI. In nucleotides, the CDR3 is TGTGCCAGCAAGCCTACGGAGAACACTGAAGCTTTCTTT. This gives the protein CASKPTENTEAFF.

This chain connects TRBV15 to TRBJ2-1, with D unclear. CDR3 length: 12 amino acids. Trimming removed 0 bases at V and 5 bases at J, with 2 bases between. Germline V gives CDR1 LNHNV, CDR2 YYDKDF (reference sequence). The CDR3 region is CATSRDHNEQFF. CDR3 nucleotide sequence: TGTGCCACCAGCAGAGACCACAATGAGCAGTTCTTC.

V is TRBV5-1 and J is TRBJ2-1; D is undetermined. The ends were cut back, 4 bases at V and 7 bases at J, with 18 bases in the middle. The CDR3 spans 15 residues. Germline loops: CDR1 SGHRS, CDR2 YFSETQ. CDR3 bases: TGCGCCAGCAGCCCCCCCGACACCACCCCTAATGAGCAGTTCTTC. It is translated as CASSPPDTTPNEQFF.

V and J are TRBV11-3 and TRBJ2-7, with D possibly being TRBD2 (7 bases). V was pared by 2 bases and J by 7 bases, with 12 bases between. CDR3 length: 13 amino acids. From germline, CDR1 is SGHNT and CDR2 YENEEA. CDR3 in DNA: TGTGCCAGCAGCTTATTGGGGGGGCAAGAGCAGTACTTC. Protein: CASSLLGGQEQYF.

The J gene is TRBJ1-4, the V gene TRBV5-1; D gene unclear. Germline values: CDR1 SGHRS, CDR2 YFSETQ. This CDR3 is built from 14 residues. V was trimmed by 4 bases and J by 0 bases, leaving 7 bases between them. CDR3 in DNA: TGCGCCAGCAGCACGACTACAACTAATGAAAAACTGTTTTTT. Translating gives CASSTTTTNEKLFF. The whole variable domain, remainder taken from reference TRBV5-1 and TRBJ1-4, is KAGVTQTPRYLIKTRGQQVTLSCSPISGHRSVSWYQQTPGQGLQFLFEYFSETQRNKGNFPGRFSGRQFSNSRSEMNVSTLELGDSALYLCASSTTTTNEKLFFGSGTQLSVL.

This clone was recorded only once. The rearrangement uses TRBV28 and TRBJ1-5, with D perhaps matching TRBD1 (6 bases). The V gene's germline CDR1 is MDHEN and CDR2 SYDVKM. CDR3 size: 16 residues. V was cut by 6 bases and J by 6 bases, with 21 bases left in between. The CDR3 DNA sequence: TGTGCCAGCAGGACCCCGGAACAGGGTTGGCGTCAGCCCCAGCATTTT. Translating gives CASRTPEQGWRQPQHF.

The rearrangement links TRBV15 to TRBJ1-5; D may be TRBD1 (5 bases). The CDR3 extends over 17 amino acids. V was cut by 3 bases and J by 7 bases, with 22 bases left in between. Germline loops: CDR1 LNHNV, CDR2 YYDKDF (reference sequence). CDR3 protein: CATSRGLGAIPGQPQHF. The CDR3 DNA reads TGTGCCACCAGCAGGGGGCTGGGCGCCATCCCGGGGCAGCCCCAGCATTTT. Using reference TRBV15 and TRBJ1-5 for the parts outside the CDR3, the full variable domain is DAMVIQNPRYQVTQFGKPVTLSCSQTLNHNVMYWYQQKSSQAPKLLFHYYDKDFNNEADTPDNFQSRRPNTSFCFLDIRSPGLGDTAMYLCATSRGLGAIPGQPQHFGDGTRLSIL.

The J gene is TRBJ2-7, the V gene TRBV2; 7 nucleotides match TRBD2. The ends lost 3 bases at V and 4 bases at J; junction bases unmatched: 15. Germline V gives CDR1 SNHLY, CDR2 FYNNEI. The CDR3 has 17 amino acids. CDR3 sequence reads: CASSDDFLAEPNYEQYF. The CDR3 DNA sequence: TGTGCCAGCAGTGACGATTTTCTAGCGGAGCCGAATTACGAGCAGTACTTC.

The chain combines TRBV5-1 with TRBJ1-1; D is undetermined. V dropped 4 bases and J dropped 6 bases, with 13 bases sitting between them. Per germline, CDR1 SGHRS and CDR2 YFSETQ. The CDR3 totals 13 residues. Here the CDR3 reads CASSLTEFAEAFF. In DNA form, the CDR3 reads TGCGCCAGCAGCCTTACTGAATTTGCTGAAGCTTTCTTT.

The chain recombines TRBV6-6 with TRBJ2-5; TRBD2 might be the D (6 bases). The V end was cut by 2 bases, the J end by 0 bases, with 10 bases between. The germline CDR1 and CDR2 sequences are MNHNY and SVGAGI (reference sequence). CDR3 length: 15 amino acids. As DNA, the CDR3 is TGTGCCAGCAGTTACGGGACTGGGTACCAAGAGACCCAGTACTTC. Translating it yields CASSYGTGYQETQYF.

This chain connects TRBV7-3 to TRBJ1-5; D gene ambiguous. Germline CDR1 reads SGHTA; CDR2 reads FQGTGA. V was shortened by 4 bases and J by 3 bases, with 10 bases between the two germline ends. The CDR3 is 14 amino acids. CDR3 loop: CASSSRTDNQPQHF. The CDR3, as DNA: TGTGCCAGCAGCTCCCGTACAGACAATCAGCCCCAGCATTTT. The complete variable domain, with remaining parts taken from reference TRBV7-3 and TRBJ1-5, reads GAGVSQTPSNKVTEKGKYVELRCDPISGHTALYWYRQSLGQGPEFLIYFQGTGAADDSGLPNDRFFAVRPEGSVSTLKIQRTERGDSAVYLCASSSRTDNQPQHFGDGTRLSIL.

This sequence joins TRBV6-5 and TRBJ2-1; the D call may be TRBD1 or TRBD2 (6 bases each). Germline loops: CDR1 MNHEY, CDR2 SVGAGI. V was cut by 6 bases and J by 2 bases, with 14 bases left in between. The CDR3 is 15 residues long. The DNA of the CDR3 is TGTGCCAGCAGGGGGGCCGGGGGACCCTACAATGAGCAGTTCTTC. It is translated as CASRGAGGPYNEQFF.

The J gene is TRBJ2-5, the V gene TRBV15; D is unclear. V lost 6 bases and J lost 7, with 9 bases in between. This CDR3 contains 11 residues. The germline V gene encodes CDR1 LNHNV and CDR2 YYDKDF (reference sequence). The CDR3 region has the DNA TGTGCCACCAGTAAAAAACCGACCCAGTACTTC. As protein: CATSKKPTQYF.

This clone was picked up one time. CDR3 residues: CASSLHRGATNEKLFF. CDR3 DNA: TGTGCCAGCAGCTTACACAGAGGGGCAACTAATGAAAAACTGTTTTTT. The chain uses TRBV7-9 and TRBJ1-4; D may be TRBD1 (5 bases). From germline, CDR1 is SEHNR and CDR2 FQNEAQ (reference sequence). The CDR3 covers 16 residues. The ends were cut back, 2 bases at V and 0 bases at J, with 10 bases in the middle.

The count of this clone is one. The genes are TRBV6-5 and TRBJ1-3; D is perhaps TRBD1 (5 bases). The CDR3 length is 13 residues. The V and J ends lost 5 bases and 4 bases respectively, with 9 bases between them. The germline CDR1 and CDR2 sequences are MNHEY and SVGAGI. The CDR3 here is CASSRGRGNTIYF. CDR3 coding DNA: TGTGCCAGCAGTAGGGGACGGGGAAACACCATATATTTT.

The J gene is TRBJ2-1, the V gene TRBV3-1 (or the pseudogene TRBV3-2); D perhaps matches TRBD2 (7 bases). Trimming removed 4 bases from V and 2 bases from J, with 15 bases in between. Per the germline V gene, CDR1 is LGHDT and CDR2 is YNNKEL (reference sequence). The CDR3 sequence is 16 residues long. The CDR3 here is CASSPYRGAAYNEQFF. DNA of the CDR3: TGTGCCAGCAGCCCCTATCGGGGGGCGGCCTACAATGAGCAGTTCTTC.

CDR3 DNA sequence: TGTGCCAGCAGCTTAGAACAGGAGACTGGCTACACCTTC. As protein: CASSLEQETGYTF. V is TRBV7-9 and J is TRBJ1-2; D is possibly TRBD1 (5 bases). This CDR3 has 13 amino acids. Trimming cost V 1 base and J 7 bases, with 10 bases left between them. Germline CDR1 SEHNR, CDR2 FQNEAQ (reference sequence). Full variable domain (missing parts from reference TRBV7-9 and TRBJ1-2): DTGVSQNPRHKITKRGQNVTFRCDPISEHNRLYWYRQTLGQGPEFLTYFQNEAQLEKSRLLSDRFSAERPKGSFSTLEIQRTEQGDSAMYLCASSLEQETGYTFGSGTRLTVV.